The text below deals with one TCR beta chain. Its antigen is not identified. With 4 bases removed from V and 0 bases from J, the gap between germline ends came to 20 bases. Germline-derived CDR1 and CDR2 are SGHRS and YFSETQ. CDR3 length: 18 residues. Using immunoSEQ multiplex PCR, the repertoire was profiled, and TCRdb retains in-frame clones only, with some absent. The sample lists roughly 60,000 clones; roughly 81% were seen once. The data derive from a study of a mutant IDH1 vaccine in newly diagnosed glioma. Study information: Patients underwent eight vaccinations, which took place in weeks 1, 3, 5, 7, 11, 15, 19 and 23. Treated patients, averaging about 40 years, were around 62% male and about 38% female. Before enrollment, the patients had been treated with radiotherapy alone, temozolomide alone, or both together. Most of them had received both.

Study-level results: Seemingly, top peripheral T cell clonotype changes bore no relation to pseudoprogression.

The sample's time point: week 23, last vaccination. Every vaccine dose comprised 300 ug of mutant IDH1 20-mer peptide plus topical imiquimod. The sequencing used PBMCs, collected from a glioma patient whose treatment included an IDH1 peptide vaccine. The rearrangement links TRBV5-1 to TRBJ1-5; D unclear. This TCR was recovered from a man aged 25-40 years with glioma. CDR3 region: CASSLKGTRPGSNQPQHF. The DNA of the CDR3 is TGCGCCAGCAGCCTGAAAGGAACCAGGCCTGGTAGCAATCAGCCCCAGCATTTT. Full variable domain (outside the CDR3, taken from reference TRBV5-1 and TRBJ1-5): KAGVTQTPRYLIKTRGQQVTLSCSPISGHRSVSWYQQTPGQGLQFLFEYFSETQRNKGNFPGRFSGRQFSNSRSEMNVSTLELGDSALYLCASSLKGTRPGSNQPQHFGDGTRLSIL.